The source of this T cell receptor beta chain is a study of OX40 agonist ivuxolimab in advanced cancers. Study information: Allowance was made for prior anti-PD-1, anti-PD-L1 or anti-CTLA-4 therapy, and 40% to 45% had some.

Sequencing used immunoSEQ multiplex PCR; TCRdb keeps in-frame clones, though not all of them. The repertoire holds 73,000 or so clones, with about 86% as singletons. The CDR3 is made up of 12 amino acids. V lost 3 bases to trimming and J lost 3 bases, with 5 bases between them. Germline CDR1 and CDR2: SGHTA and FQGNSA. The clonotype comes from an adult with an advanced solid tumor such as melanoma, head and neck, liver or kidney cancer. The sequences come from CD4+ or CD8+ T cells sorted from blood, collected in a trial of the OX40 agonist ivuxolimab. This chain connects TRBV7-2 to TRBJ1-1; D remains unclear. In DNA form, the CDR3 reads TGTGCCAGCAGCTTGGGTTACACTGAAGCTTTCTTT. As protein: CASSLGYTEAFF.